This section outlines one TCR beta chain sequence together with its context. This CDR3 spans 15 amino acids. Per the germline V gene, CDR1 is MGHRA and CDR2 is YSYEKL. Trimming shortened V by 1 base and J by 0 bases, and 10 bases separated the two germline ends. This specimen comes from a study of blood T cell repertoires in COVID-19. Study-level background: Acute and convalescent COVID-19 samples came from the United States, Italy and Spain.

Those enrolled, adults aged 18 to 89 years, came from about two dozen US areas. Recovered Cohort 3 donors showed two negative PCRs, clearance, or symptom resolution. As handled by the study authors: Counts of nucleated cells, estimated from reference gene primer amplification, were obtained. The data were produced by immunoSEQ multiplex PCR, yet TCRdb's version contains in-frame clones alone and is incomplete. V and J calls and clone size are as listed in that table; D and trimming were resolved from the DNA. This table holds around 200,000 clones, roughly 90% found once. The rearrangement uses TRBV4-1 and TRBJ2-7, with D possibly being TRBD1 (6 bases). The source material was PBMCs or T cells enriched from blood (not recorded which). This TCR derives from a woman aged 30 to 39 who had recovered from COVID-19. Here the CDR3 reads CASSQAGASSYEQYF. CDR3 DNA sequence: TGCGCCAGCAGCCAAGCAGGGGCCAGCTCCTACGAGCAGTACTTC.